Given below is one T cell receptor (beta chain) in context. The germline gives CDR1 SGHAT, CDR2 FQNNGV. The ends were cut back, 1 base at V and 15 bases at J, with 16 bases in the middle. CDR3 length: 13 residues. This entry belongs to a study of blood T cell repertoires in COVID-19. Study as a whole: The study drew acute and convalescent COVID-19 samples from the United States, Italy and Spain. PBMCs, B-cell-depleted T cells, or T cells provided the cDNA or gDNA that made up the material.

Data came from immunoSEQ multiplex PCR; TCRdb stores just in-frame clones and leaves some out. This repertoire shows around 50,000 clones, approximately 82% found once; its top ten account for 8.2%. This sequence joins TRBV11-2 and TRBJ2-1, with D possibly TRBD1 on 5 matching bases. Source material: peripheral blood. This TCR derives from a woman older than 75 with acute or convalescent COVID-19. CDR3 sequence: CASSLAIQGYPFF. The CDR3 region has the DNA TGTGCCAGCAGCTTAGCTATTCAGGGCTATCCGTTCTTC.